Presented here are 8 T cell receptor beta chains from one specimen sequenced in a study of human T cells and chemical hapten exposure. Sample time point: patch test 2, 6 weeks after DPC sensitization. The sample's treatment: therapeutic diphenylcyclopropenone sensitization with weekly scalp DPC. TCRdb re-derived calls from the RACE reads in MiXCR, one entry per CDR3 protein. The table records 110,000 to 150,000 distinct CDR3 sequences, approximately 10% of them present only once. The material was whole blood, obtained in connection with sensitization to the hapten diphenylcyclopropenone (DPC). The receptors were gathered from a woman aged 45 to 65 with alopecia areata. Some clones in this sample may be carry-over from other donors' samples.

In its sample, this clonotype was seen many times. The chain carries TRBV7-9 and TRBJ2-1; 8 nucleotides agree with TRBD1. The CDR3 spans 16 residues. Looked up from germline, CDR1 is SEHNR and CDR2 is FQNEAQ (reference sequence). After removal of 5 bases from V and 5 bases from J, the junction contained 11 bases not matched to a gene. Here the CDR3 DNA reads TGTGCCAGCAGCCCCTATCCGCAGGGGGCCAACAATGAGCAGTTCTTC. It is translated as CASSPYPQGANNEQFF.

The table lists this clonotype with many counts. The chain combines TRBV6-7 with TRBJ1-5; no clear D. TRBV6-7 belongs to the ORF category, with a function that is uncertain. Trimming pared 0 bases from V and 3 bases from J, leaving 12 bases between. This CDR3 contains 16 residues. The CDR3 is CASSYSIPAANQPQHF. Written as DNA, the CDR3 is TGTGCCAGCAGTTACTCGATTCCGGCTGCCAATCAGCCCCAGCATTTT.

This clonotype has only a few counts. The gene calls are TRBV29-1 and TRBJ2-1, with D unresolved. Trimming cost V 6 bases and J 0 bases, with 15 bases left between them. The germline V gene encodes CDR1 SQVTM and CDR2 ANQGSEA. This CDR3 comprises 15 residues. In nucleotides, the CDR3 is TGCAGCGTCCGAACGGCAGTTAGCTCCTACAATGAGCAGTTCTTC. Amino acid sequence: CSVRTAVSSYNEQFF.

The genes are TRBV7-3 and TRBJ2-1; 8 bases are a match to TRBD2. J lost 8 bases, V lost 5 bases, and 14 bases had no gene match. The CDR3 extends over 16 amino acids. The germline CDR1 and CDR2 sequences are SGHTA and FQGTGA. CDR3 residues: CASSPRGGLDIDEQFF. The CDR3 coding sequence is TGTGCCAGCAGCCCTCGGGGGGGACTAGATATCGATGAGCAGTTCTTC.

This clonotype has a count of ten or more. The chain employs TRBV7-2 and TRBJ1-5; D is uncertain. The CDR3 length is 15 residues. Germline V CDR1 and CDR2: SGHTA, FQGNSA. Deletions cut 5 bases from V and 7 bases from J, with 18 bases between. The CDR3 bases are TGTGCCAGCAGCCACGCCACCCTTCGAGAACAGCCCCAGCATTTT. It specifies CASSHATLREQPQHF.

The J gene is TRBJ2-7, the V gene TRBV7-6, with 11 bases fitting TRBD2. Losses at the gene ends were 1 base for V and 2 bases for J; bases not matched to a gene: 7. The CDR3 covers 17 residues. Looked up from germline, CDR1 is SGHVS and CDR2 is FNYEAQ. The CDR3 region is CASSLGEGLAEPYEQYF. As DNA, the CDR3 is TGTGCCAGCAGCTTAGGGGAGGGACTAGCGGAGCCCTACGAGCAGTACTTC.

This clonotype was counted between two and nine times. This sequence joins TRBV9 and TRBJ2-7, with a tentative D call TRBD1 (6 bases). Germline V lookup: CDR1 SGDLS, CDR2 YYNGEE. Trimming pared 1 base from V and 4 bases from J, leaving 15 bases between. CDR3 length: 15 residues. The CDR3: CASSVKTGPLYEQYF. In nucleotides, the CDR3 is TGTGCCAGCAGCGTAAAAACAGGGCCTCTTTACGAGCAGTACTTC.

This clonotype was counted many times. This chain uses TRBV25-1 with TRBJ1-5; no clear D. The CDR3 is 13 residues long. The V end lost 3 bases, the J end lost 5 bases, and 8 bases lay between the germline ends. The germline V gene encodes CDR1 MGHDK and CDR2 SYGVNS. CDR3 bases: TGTGCCAGCAGTGAGGGTATCCATCAGCCCCAGCATTTT. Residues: CASSEGIHQPQHF.